This passage covers 24 T cell receptor beta chains from one sample sequenced in a study of CD8 T cells in ankylosing spondylitis. TCRdb itself ran the 5' RACE reads through MiXCR, one entry per CDR3 protein. The table shows 200,000 to 300,000 distinct CDR3 sequences, with around 8% occurring only once. Sequencing used blood, either unsorted or a sorted T cell fraction (not recorded which). These receptors were taken from a female donor with ankylosing spondylitis or in good health (not recorded which).

V gene TRBV9 combines with J gene TRBJ1-1, with D possibly TRBD1 on 5 matching bases. This CDR3 spans 15 amino acids. Germline V lookup: CDR1 SGDLS, CDR2 YYNGEE. V lost 3 bases to trimming and J lost 0 bases, with 12 bases between them. This chain's CDR3 is CASSAWGVMNTEAFF. CDR3 nucleotide sequence: TGTGCCAGCAGCGCTTGGGGGGTAATGAACACTGAAGCTTTCTTT.

Ten or more counts support this clonotype. The chain has TRBV24-1 and TRBJ2-1; 7 bases line up with TRBD2. CDR1 KGHDR and CDR2 SFDVKD come from the germline V gene. V lost 7 bases to trimming and J lost 3 bases; unmatched junction nucleotides: 2. This CDR3 has 13 amino acids. The CDR3 loop reads CATSGTNYNEQFF. CDR3 in DNA: TGTGCCACCAGCGGGACTAACTACAATGAGCAGTTCTTC.

This clonotype was counted once. A much larger clonotype is one base distant, so this may be a read error. V usage is TRBV7-7 and J usage is TRBJ1-4; D not certain. Germline V gene sequence: CDR1 SSHAT, CDR2 FNYEAQ (reference sequence). CDR3 length equals 15 residues. The DNA of the CDR3 is TGTACTAGCAGCTTAGGAGCCTCGGAGGGCGAAAAACTGTTTTTT. Amino acids: CTSSLGASEGEKLFF. Together with reference TRBV7-7 and TRBJ1-4, the CDR3 gives the full variable domain: GAGVSQSPRYKVTKRGQDVTLRCDPISSHATLYWYQQALGQGPEFLTYFNYEAQPDKSGLPSDRFSAERPEGSISTLTIQRTEQRDSAMYRCTSSLGASEGEKLFFGSGTQLSVL.

On this clonotype: Sequence at one end of the junction differs from germline and may be a read error. For the CDR3, the DNA is TGTACCAGCAGCCAGGGAGAGGGCTACGCCTTC. Amino acid sequence: CTSSQGEGYAF. The chain combines TRBV16 with TRBJ1-2, with a possible D match to TRBD1 (5 bases). The germline V gene has CDR1 KGHSY and CDR2 FQNENV. There are 11 residues in the CDR3.

This clonotype was seen more than once but under ten times. The genes are TRBV7-9 and TRBJ1-4; no definite D call. Germline loops: CDR1 SEHNR, CDR2 FQNEAQ (reference sequence). This CDR3 contains 13 residues. Trimming shortened V by 8 bases and J by 3 bases, and 10 bases separated the two germline ends. CDR3 bases: TGTGCCAGCCGGGAGAAGGCTAATGAAAAACTGTTTTTT. Translated, it gives CASREKANEKLFF.

The sample holds many counts of this clonotype. The chain carries TRBV25-1 and TRBJ2-7; 9 bases match TRBD1. V shed 1 base, J shed 5 bases, and the junction held 6 bases outside the gene matches. The CDR3 length is 15 residues. The V gene's germline CDR1 is MGHDK and CDR2 SYGVNS. The CDR3 DNA follows: TGTGCCAGCAGTGAATGGGGGACAGGGATCGACGAGCAGTACTTC. Amino acids: CASSEWGTGIDEQYF.

This clonotype was seen many times. This rearrangement joins TRBV5-1 to TRBJ2-6; D is ambiguous. CDR1 is SGHRS, CDR2 YFSETQ, per germline. This CDR3 spans 15 amino acids. V lost 0 bases, J lost 2 bases, and 6 bases lay in between. The CDR3 sequence is CASSLEGTGANVLTF. The CDR3 bases are TGCGCCAGCAGCTTGGAAGGTACTGGGGCCAACGTCCTGACTTTC.

Many counts were recorded for this clonotype. The CDR3 sequence: CSARDHQDPITDTQYF. For the CDR3, the DNA is TGCAGTGCTAGAGATCACCAGGATCCGATCACAGATACGCAGTATTTT. The chain is built from TRBV20-1 and TRBJ2-3; no clear D gene. The CDR3 has 16 residues. V lost 0 bases, J lost 2 bases, and 15 bases lay in between. Per germline, CDR1 DFQATT and CDR2 SNEGSKA (reference sequence).

This clonotype was seen at least ten times. This rearrangement joins TRBV12-5 to TRBJ2-7; either TRBD1 or TRBD2 may fit D (5 bases each). Deletions cut 1 base from V and 6 bases from J, with 7 bases between. The CDR3 sequence is 12 residues long. Germline lookup yields CDR1 LGHNT and CDR2 FRNRAP. CDR3 in DNA: TGTGCTAGTGGTTTGGGGGACGCCGAGCAGTACTTC. This encodes CASGLGDAEQYF.

This clonotype was seen repeatedly, ten times or more. The rearrangement joins TRBV7-2 to TRBJ2-3; no reliable D call. The V gene's germline CDR1 is SGHTA and CDR2 FQGNSA. V lost 5 bases and J 5 bases, leaving 5 bases between the germline ends. The CDR3 has 11 residues. The CDR3 region is CASSAKDTQYF. The CDR3, as DNA: TGTGCCAGCAGCGCGAAAGATACGCAGTATTTT.

In its sample, this clonotype was seen a few times. The chain has TRBV6-2 or TRBV6-3 and TRBJ2-7, with D perhaps TRBD1 or TRBD2 (5 bases each). The CDR3 is 16 residues long. V was pared by 4 bases and J by 3 bases, with 19 bases between. CDR1 is MNHEY and CDR2 is SVGEGT in the germline V gene. CDR3 protein: CASSSPGTHYSYEQYF. CDR3 bases: TGTGCCAGCAGTTCCCCCGGGACCCATTACAGCTACGAGCAGTACTTC.

About this clonotype: It may be a read error: a sequence one base away is much more abundant. This chain links TRBV29-1 with TRBJ1-2, with a weak D call TRBD1 (5 bases). In germline, CDR1 is SQVTM, CDR2 ANQGSEA. V was cut by 3 bases and J by 5 bases, with 16 bases left in between. The CDR3 consists of 14 residues. The CDR3 reads CSVDYDSGPYGYTF. The CDR3 bases are TGCAGCGTTGATTATGACAGCGGCCCATATGGCTACACCTTC.

This clonotype has ten or more counts. This chain connects TRBV5-1 to TRBJ2-5; the D is unclear. Germline V gene sequence: CDR1 SGHRS, CDR2 YFSETQ. The CDR3 runs to 14 residues. The V end was cut by 1 base, the J end by 5 bases, with 12 bases between. The CDR3: CASSLRPGGETQYF. The DNA of the CDR3 is TGCGCCAGCAGCTTGCGTCCCGGTGGGGAGACCCAGTACTTC.

This clonotype was seen many times. The chain is built from TRBV14 and TRBJ1-1; the D gene is possibly TRBD1 (6 bases). Per the germline V gene, CDR1 is SGHDN and CDR2 is FVKESK. The CDR3 totals 15 residues. Trimming stripped 1 base from V and 3 bases from J, with 12 bases between. This CDR3 is CASSQGVEGDTEAFF. In DNA form, the CDR3 reads TGTGCCAGCAGCCAAGGAGTCGAGGGGGACACTGAAGCTTTCTTT.

The chain has TRBV3-1 and TRBJ2-7; 7 bases match TRBD2. Per the germline V gene, CDR1 is LGHDT and CDR2 is YNNKEL (reference sequence). The CDR3 contains 15 residues. The J segment lost 5 bases and the V segment lost 3 bases, leaving 10 bases of the junction unmatched. Here the CDR3 DNA reads TGTGCCAGCAGCCAGTTCTCCTCGGGGAGGGACGAGCAGTACTTC. Its translation: CASSQFSSGRDEQYF.

This clonotype was recorded many times. The V gene is TRBV5-1, the J gene TRBJ1-1; D gene uncertain. There are 14 residues in the CDR3. V lost 1 base and J lost 1, with 8 bases in between. Germline lookup yields CDR1 SGHRS and CDR2 YFSETQ. CDR3 sequence reads: CASSLTLTNTEAFF. For the CDR3, the DNA is TGCGCCAGCAGCTTGACTCTTACGAACACTGAAGCTTTCTTT.

Comments on this clonotype: One end of the junction fails to match germline, which may point to a read error. This sequence joins TRBV7-9 and TRBJ2-7, with TRBD1 identical over 7 bases. Germline CDR1 and CDR2: SEHNR and FQNEAQ (reference sequence). There are 16 residues in the CDR3. The DNA for the CDR3 is TGTGCCAGAAGCTTAGGGGCCCCGGGACAGATATACGAGCAGTACTTC. It codes for CARSLGAPGQIYEQYF. The whole variable domain, filled in from reference TRBV7-9 and TRBJ2-7, reads DTGVSQNPRHKITKRGQNVTFRCDPISEHNRLYWYRQTLGQGPEFLTYFQNEAQLEKSRLLSDRFSAERPKGSFSTLEIQRTEQGDSAMYLCARSLGAPGQIYEQYFGPGTRLTVT.

This clonotype was counted ten times or more. V is TRBV27 and J is TRBJ2-1; TRBD1 matches at 7 bases. CDR1 is MNHEY and CDR2 is SMNVEV in the germline V gene (reference sequence). The CDR3 loop spans 15 amino acids. V shed 4 bases and J 1 base; nucleotides not matched to a gene: 4. DNA for the CDR3: TGTGCCAGCAGTTCTCCAGGGGGATCCTACAATGAGCAGTTCTTC. Translation gives CASSSPGGSYNEQFF.

This clonotype was observed at least ten times. The J gene is TRBJ1-6, the V gene TRBV4-3; D unresolved. V lost 2 bases and J lost 4, with 9 bases in between. Germline values: CDR1 LGHNA, CDR2 YSLEER. This CDR3 region has 15 residues. DNA for the CDR3: TGCGCCAGCAGCCAAAAGATTCGGTATAATTCACCCCTCCACTTT. This translates into CASSQKIRYNSPLHF.

With respect to this clonotype: A much bigger clone sits one base away, suggesting this may be a read error. This chain connects TRBV7-2 to TRBJ1-2; D might be TRBD1 (6 bases). CDR1 and CDR2 (germline): SGHTA, FQGNSA. The CDR3 consists of 13 residues. In DNA form, the CDR3 reads TGTGTCAGCACCGCGGACAGAGTTAATGGCTACACCTTC. It is translated as CVSTADRVNGYTF.

The V call is TRBV20-1, the J call TRBJ2-4, with 12 bases matching TRBD1. V lost 3 bases and J lost 7; bases outside the gene matches: 10. The CDR3 spans 16 residues. Germline V lookup: CDR1 DFQATT, CDR2 SNEGSKA (reference sequence). The CDR3 coding sequence is TGCAGTGCTAGGGCCGGGACAGGGGGCGTGAGGAACATTCAGTACTTC. Translated: CSARAGTGGVRNIQYF.

As to this clonotype: A much bigger clone sits one base away, suggesting this may be a read error. The chain joins TRBV6-1 to TRBJ2-1; D uncertain. The V gene's germline CDR1 is MNHNS and CDR2 SASEGT. V was trimmed by 4 bases and J by 8 bases, leaving 12 bases between them. The CDR3 runs 13 residues. DNA of the CDR3: TGTGCCAGCAGTGTGGACCCAGTGGATGAGCAGTTCTTC. Translating it yields CASSVDPVDEQFF.

This clonotype was counted a few times. This chain links TRBV29-1 with TRBJ1-2; D is uncertain. Trimming stripped 7 bases from V and 6 bases from J, with 6 bases between. The CDR3 has 9 residues. CDR1 and CDR2 from the germline V gene are SQVTM and ANQGSEA. This CDR3 is CSAGDGYTF. The CDR3 DNA reads as TGCAGCGCCGGTGATGGCTACACCTTC.

Ten or more counts support this clonotype. The V gene is TRBV5-1, the J gene TRBJ2-7; D is unclear. Deletions cut 0 bases from V and 4 bases from J, with 8 bases between. The CDR3 has 13 amino acids. Germline values: CDR1 SGHRS, CDR2 YFSETQ. Here the CDR3 DNA reads TGCGCCAGCAGCTTGGGTGTGCAGTACGAGCAGTACTTC. As protein: CASSLGVQYEQYF.